The 22 T cell receptor beta chains below were found in one sample sequenced in a study of CXCR3-negative and CXCR3-positive naive CD8 T cells. Each TRB cDNA library was prepared by 5' RACE (with UMI labels). Reprocessing the 5' RACE reads, TCRdb reports a single entry for every CDR3 protein and omits DNA. This repertoire includes about 92,000 distinct CDR3 sequences. The sample was naive CXCR3- CD8+ T cells from blood. Subset reported: CD45RO-CCR7+CD27+CD95- naive CD8+ T cells lacking CXCR3 (TNR3-). The receptors stem from a human donor in good health. Some clones in this sample may be carry-over from other donors' samples.

The chain carries TRBV29-1 and TRBJ1-2. Germline V lookup: CDR1 SQVTM, CDR2 ANQGSEA. The CDR3 has 13 amino acids. CDR3 amino acids: CSVEASDSYGYTF.

V usage is TRBV6-2 or TRBV6-3 and J usage is TRBJ2-1; the TCRdb D gene call, TRBD2, has no DNA to confirm it. CDR1 is MNHEY, CDR2 SVGEGT, per germline. The CDR3 spans 15 residues. CDR3 residues: CASSYSASGGNEQFF.

The chain links TRBV5-5 to TRBJ2-2; TCRdb indicates TRBD1, and absent DNA this call remains unverified. The CDR3 is 14 residues long. The germline V gene has CDR1 SGHKS and CDR2 YYEKEE (reference sequence). The CDR3 reads CASSPGMGPGELFF.

The J gene is TRBJ2-7, the V gene TRBV21-1; TCRdb's D call of TRBD2 is untestable without DNA. TRBV21-1 is a known pseudogene. This CDR3 comprises 19 residues. The CDR3 spells CASSKGIGTSGRISGEQYF.

The gene calls are TRBV5-1 and TRBJ2-7; TCRdb gives TRBD1 as the D gene, but with no DNA this cannot be confirmed. The CDR3 is 12 amino acids. The germline CDR1 and CDR2 sequences are SGHRS and YFSETQ. This CDR3 reads CASLGQGYEQYF.

The gene calls are TRBV29-1 and TRBJ1-1. The V gene's germline CDR1 is SQVTM and CDR2 ANQGSEA. This CDR3 spans 14 amino acids. CDR3 loop: CSVDIPQLNTEAFF.

This chain joins TRBV3-1 and TRBJ2-1; TCRdb gives TRBD1 as the D gene, but with no DNA this cannot be confirmed. CDR1 and CDR2 from the germline V gene are LGHDT and YNNKEL (reference sequence). CDR3 size: 16 residues. This chain's CDR3 is CASSREGVSGGDEQFF.

The V gene is TRBV7-9, the J gene TRBJ2-7; TCRdb gives TRBD1 as the D gene, but with no DNA this cannot be confirmed. Germline lookup yields CDR1 SEHNR and CDR2 FQNEAQ (reference sequence). The CDR3 runs 13 residues. The CDR3 sequence is CATSGKSSYEQYF.

V is TRBV5-6 and J is TRBJ2-2. CDR1 and CDR2 from the germline V gene are SGHDT and YYEEEE. The CDR3 sequence is 13 residues long. The CDR3 sequence: CASSPVSGGELFF.

CDR3 region: CASSSGLAGFDEQFF. This chain connects TRBV28 to TRBJ2-1; without DNA, the TCRdb call of TRBD2 cannot be checked. Germline V gene sequence: CDR1 MDHEN, CDR2 SYDVKM. This CDR3 region has 15 residues. The full variable domain, completed using reference TRBV28 and TRBJ2-1, is DVKVTQSSRYLVKRTGEKVFLECVQDMDHENMFWYRQDPGLGLRLIYFSYDVKMKEKGDIPEGYSVSREKKERFSLILESASTNQTSMYLCASSSGLAGFDEQFFGPGTRLTVL.

This chain connects TRBV5-1 to TRBJ2-3; the TCRdb D gene call, TRBD2, has no DNA to confirm it. Germline V lookup: CDR1 SGHRS, CDR2 YFSETQ. This CDR3 is built from 15 residues. The CDR3 region is CASSLYRERTDTQYF. The whole variable domain, remainder taken from reference TRBV5-1 and TRBJ2-3, is KAGVTQTPRYLIKTRGQQVTLSCSPISGHRSVSWYQQTPGQGLQFLFEYFSETQRNKGNFPGRFSGRQFSNSRSEMNVSTLELGDSALYLCASSLYRERTDTQYFGPGTRLTVL.

V gene TRBV28 combines with J gene TRBJ2-3; the TCRdb D gene call, TRBD2, has no DNA to confirm it. Germline-derived CDR1 and CDR2 are MDHEN and SYDVKM. CDR3 length: 15 amino acids. CDR3 sequence: CASSFLAGSTDTQYF.

The chain couples TRBV5-1 to TRBJ2-1; TCRdb outputs TRBD1, but without DNA this stays unchecked. There are 18 residues in the CDR3. The germline V gene encodes CDR1 SGHRS and CDR2 YFSETQ. CDR3 loop: CASSLDIGTSDSYNEQFF.

The V and J genes are TRBV29-1 and TRBJ2-7; the TRBD2 assignment by TCRdb is unverifiable without DNA. The germline V gene has CDR1 SQVTM and CDR2 ANQGSEA. The CDR3 runs 12 residues. CDR3 in amino acids: CSAKGGQGEQYF.

This rearrangement joins TRBV4-1 to TRBJ2-3. The CDR3 runs to 15 residues. Germline V gene sequence: CDR1 MGHRA, CDR2 YSYEKL. The CDR3 here is CASSQARGSTDTQYF.

J is TRBJ2-1 and V is TRBV9; as DNA is missing, the TRBD1 call by TCRdb cannot be tested. CDR1 is SGDLS and CDR2 is YYNGEE in the germline V gene. There are 14 residues in the CDR3. The CDR3 region is CASSVVSTYNEQFF. The whole variable domain, remainder taken from reference TRBV9 and TRBJ2-1, is DSGVTQTPKHLITATGQRVTLRCSPRSGDLSVYWYQQSLDQGLQFLIQYYNGEERAKGNILERFSAQQFPDLHSELNLSSLELGDSALYFCASSVVSTYNEQFFGPGTRLTVL.

The gene calls are TRBV14 and TRBJ2-1; TCRdb proposes TRBD2, but this gene call is untestable without DNA. The CDR3 totals 17 residues. Germline V lookup: CDR1 SGHDN, CDR2 FVKESK. The CDR3 sequence: CASSQDARREFNNEQFF.

The chain joins TRBV12-3 or TRBV12-4 to TRBJ2-1; the TCRdb D gene call, TRBD1, has no DNA to confirm it. This CDR3 has 13 amino acids. The CDR3 is CASSPGTHGEQFF.

The V and J genes are TRBV29-1 and TRBJ2-3; there is no DNA to check the TCRdb D call of TRBD2. The germline V gene has CDR1 SQVTM and CDR2 ANQGSEA. This CDR3 region has 15 residues. CDR3 residues: CSVYSAGGPGDTQYF.

V is TRBV9 and J is TRBJ2-3; there is no DNA to check the TCRdb D call of TRBD1. Germline values: CDR1 SGDLS, CDR2 YYNGEE. The CDR3 runs to 15 residues. CDR3 loop: CASSVQGANMDTQYF.

This rearrangement joins TRBV29-1 to TRBJ1-2; TCRdb lists TRBD1, though no DNA is available to test this call. The germline gives CDR1 SQVTM, CDR2 ANQGSEA. There are 15 residues in the CDR3. This chain's CDR3 is CSVFAPQTRDYGYTF.

The rearrangement uses TRBV29-1 and TRBJ2-5; TCRdb lists TRBD1, though no DNA is available to test this call. Germline CDR1 reads SQVTM; CDR2 reads ANQGSEA. CDR3 size: 13 residues. The CDR3 sequence: CSVPLGSLETQYF.